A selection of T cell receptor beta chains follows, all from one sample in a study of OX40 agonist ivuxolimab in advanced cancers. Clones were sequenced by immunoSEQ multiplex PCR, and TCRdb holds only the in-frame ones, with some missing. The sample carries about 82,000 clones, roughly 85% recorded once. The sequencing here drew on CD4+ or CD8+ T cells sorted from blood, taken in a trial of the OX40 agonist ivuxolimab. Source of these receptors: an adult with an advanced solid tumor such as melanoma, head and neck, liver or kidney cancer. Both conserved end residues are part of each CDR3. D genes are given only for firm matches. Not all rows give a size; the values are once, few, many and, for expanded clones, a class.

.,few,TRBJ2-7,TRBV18,TGTGCCAGCTCACCTTACGATCCCTACGAGCAGTACTTC,CASSPYDPYEQYF
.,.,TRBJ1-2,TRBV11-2,TGTGCCAGCAGCTTATACAGCCCTAACTATGGCTACACCTTC,CASSLYSPNYGYTF
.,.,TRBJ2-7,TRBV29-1,TGCAGAACCCACAGGACCACCTCCTACGAGCAGTACTTC,CRTHRTTSYEQYF
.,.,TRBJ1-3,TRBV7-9,TGTGCCAGCACCCCGGGAGGCGAGTGGAACACCATATATTTT,CASTPGGEWNTIYF
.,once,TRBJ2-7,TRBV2,TGTGCCAGCAGGGCCCACTACGAGCAGTACTTC,CASRAHYEQYF
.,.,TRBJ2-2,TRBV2,TGTGCCAGCAGACGGGGGAGTACAACCGGGGAGCTGTTTTTT,CASRRGSTTGELFF
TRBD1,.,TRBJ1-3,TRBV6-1,TGTGCCAGCTTCACAGGGGCGCCTGGAAACACCATATATTTT,CASFTGAPGNTIYF
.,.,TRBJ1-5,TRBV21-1,TGTGCCAGCAGCACGGCGGGCGTGGAACCCCAGCATTTT,CASSTAGVEPQHF
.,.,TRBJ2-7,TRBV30,TGTGCCTGGACCTCACTAGTCCCAGGGGCCTACGAGCAGTACTTC,CAWTSLVPGAYEQYF
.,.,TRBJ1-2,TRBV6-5,TGTGCCAGCAGTTACTCGTCCTGGGGGTATGGCTACACCTTC,CASSYSSWGYGYTF
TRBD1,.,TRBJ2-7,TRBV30,TGTGCCTGGTCCTTGGCCGGGACAGTCTCCTACGAGCAGTACTTC,CAWSLAGTVSYEQYF
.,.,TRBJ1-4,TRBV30,TGTGCCTGGAATAGGGGTGGAGCTGAAAAACTGTTTTTT,CAWNRGGAEKLFF
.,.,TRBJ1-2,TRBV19,TGTGCCAGTAGTATAGATCTCCCAGGGGCCGGCTACACCTTC,CASSIDLPGAGYTF
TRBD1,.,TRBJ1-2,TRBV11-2,TGTGCCAGCAGCACGATCCGGGACAGGAAGAACTATGGCTACACCTTC,CASSTIRDRKNYGYTF
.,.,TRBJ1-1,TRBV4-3,TGCGCCAGCAGCCGAATCGGAGAACTGAACACTGAAGCTTTCTTT,CASSRIGELNTEAFF
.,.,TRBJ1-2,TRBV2,TGTGCCACCGGGGGGGAGAATGGCTACACCTTC,CATGGENGYTF
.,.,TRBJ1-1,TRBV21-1,TGTGCCAGCAGTCCGGACTGTGAAGCTTTCTTT,CASSPDCEAFF
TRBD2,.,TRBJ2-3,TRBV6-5,TGTGCCACCCATCGGGGGGGAGGAGGAGCAGATACGCAGTATTTT,CATHRGGGGADTQYF
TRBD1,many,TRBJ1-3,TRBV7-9,TGTGCCACCCCGACAGGGGTAGGAAACACCATATATTTT,CATPTGVGNTIYF
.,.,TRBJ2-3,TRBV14,TGTGCCAGCAGCCGTCCGGGGGGCAGTACCACAGATACGCAGTATTTT,CASSRPGGSTTDTQYF
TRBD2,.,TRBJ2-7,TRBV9,TGTGCCAGCAGCGTAGGGTCGGCGGGGGGCGTTTACGAGCAGTACTTC,CASSVGSAGGVYEQYF
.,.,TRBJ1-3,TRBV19,TGTGCCAGTAGGGGGTCGGCGGCTGGAAACACCATATATTTT,CASRGSAAGNTIYF
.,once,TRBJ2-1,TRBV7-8,TGTGCCAGCAGCTTGAGTTTCAGGACTACCAACTACAATGAGCAGTTCTTC,CASSLSFRTTNYNEQFF
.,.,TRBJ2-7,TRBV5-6,TGTGCCAGCAGCCTACGAGCTGGCGAGCAGTACTTC,CASSLRAGEQYF
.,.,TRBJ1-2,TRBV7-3,TGTGCCAGCAGCGTAGATTTCAGGGGTAGCGGCTACACCTTC,CASSVDFRGSGYTF
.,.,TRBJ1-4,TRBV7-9,TGTGCCAGCAGCTTAGCGTTAGGGCAGGGCGATGAAAAACTGTTTTTT,CASSLALGQGDEKLFF
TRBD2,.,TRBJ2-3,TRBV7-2,TGTGCCAGCAGCTTAGCAAGTCCCGCGGGGGGCACAGATACGCAGTATTTT,CASSLASPAGGTDTQYF
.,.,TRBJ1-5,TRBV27,TGTGCCAGTCGCCCGGTAGGCGATTATAGCAATCAGCCCCAGCATTTT,CASRPVGDYSNQPQHF
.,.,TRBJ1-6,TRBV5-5,TGTGCCAGCAGTGCCGGGACGGAGAATTCACCCCTCCACTTT,CASSAGTENSPLHF
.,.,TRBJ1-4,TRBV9,TGTGCCAGCAGCGTAGTTGGGGGGACAGAAAAACTGTTTTTT,CASSVVGGTEKLFF
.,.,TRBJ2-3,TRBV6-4,TGTGCCAGCAGTGACTCGGGACACAGCACAGATACGCAGTATTTT,CASSDSGHSTDTQYF
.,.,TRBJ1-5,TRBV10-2,TGCGCCAGCAGTGAGTCGGTGGCAGCTTATAGCAATCAGCCCCAGCATTTT,CASSESVAAYSNQPQHF
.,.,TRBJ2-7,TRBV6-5,TGTGCCAGCAGACCCGACTCCTACGAGCAGTACTTC,CASRPDSYEQYF
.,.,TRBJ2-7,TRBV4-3,TGCGCCAGCAGCCAAGATAAACTAGCCCCACACTACGAGCAGTACTTC,CASSQDKLAPHYEQYF
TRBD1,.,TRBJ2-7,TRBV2,TGTGCCAGCATTCGGGACAGAGCCTACGAGCAGTACTTC,CASIRDRAYEQYF
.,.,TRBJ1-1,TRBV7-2,TGTGCCAGCAGCTTAGCAGTCGGGTACGGCCCGAACACTGAAGCTTTCTTT,CASSLAVGYGPNTEAFF
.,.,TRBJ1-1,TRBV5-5,TGTGCCAGCAGCCATAGTGGGGGATTCTCGAACACTGAAGCTTTCTTT,CASSHSGGFSNTEAFF
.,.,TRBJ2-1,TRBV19,TGTGCCAGTATCCCCAGACGAGGCGGTGAGCAGTTCTTC,CASIPRRGGEQFF
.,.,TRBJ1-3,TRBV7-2,TGTGCCAGCAGCTTAGCCCCGGGGATCTCTGGAAACACCATATATTTT,CASSLAPGISGNTIYF
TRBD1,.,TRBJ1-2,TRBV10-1,TGCGCCTCCCGAGGAGGGGGCGGACGCCACGGAGGAGGCTACACCTTC,CASRGGGGRHGGGYTF
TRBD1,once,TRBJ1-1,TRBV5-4,TGTGCCAGCAGCTTGGGAGGGGGCTCGGGGACTGAAGCTTTCTTT,CASSLGGGSGTEAFF
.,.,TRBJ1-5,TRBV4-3,TGCGCCAGCAGCCAGGCGGACAGTAAGAATCAGCCCCAGCATTTT,CASSQADSKNQPQHF
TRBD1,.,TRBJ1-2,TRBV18,TGTGCCAGCTCACCAAGGGACAGTGATGGCTACACCTTC,CASSPRDSDGYTF
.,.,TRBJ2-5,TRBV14,TGTGCCACCCCCCCCCGAGCAGGTTTAGGAGAGACCCAGTACTTC,CATPPRAGLGETQYF
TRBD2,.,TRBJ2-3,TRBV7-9,TGTGCCAGCAGCTTAGGACTAGCGGGGGCGAGCACAGATACGCAGTATTTT,CASSLGLAGASTDTQYF
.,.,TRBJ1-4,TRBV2,TGTGCCAGCAGTGAATCGCGAGGGCCCGAAAAAGGACTGTTTTTT,CASSESRGPEKGLFF
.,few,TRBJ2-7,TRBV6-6,TGTGCCAGCAGTTACCGTGGCGGCTACGAGCAGTACTTC,CASSYRGGYEQYF
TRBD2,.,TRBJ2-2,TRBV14,TGTGCCAGCAGCCAAGAAGTGGAGCGGGGGGGCACCGGGGAGCTGTTTTTT,CASSQEVERGGTGELFF
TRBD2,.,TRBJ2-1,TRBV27,TGTGCCAGCAGTTTGGCCACGGGACTAGTTAGAAATGAGCAGTTCTTC,CASSLATGLVRNEQFF
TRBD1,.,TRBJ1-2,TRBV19,TGTGCCAGTAGTGTTTCCAACAGGGGGCCGAACTATGGCTACACCTTC,CASSVSNRGPNYGYTF
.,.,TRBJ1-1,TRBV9,TGTGCCAGCAGCGTAGGATTCGGGATGAACACTGAAGCTTTCTTT,CASSVGFGMNTEAFF
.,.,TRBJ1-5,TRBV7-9,TGTGCCAGCAGCTTAGGGGCGGGAGTCAATCAGCCCCAGCATTTT,CASSLGAGVNQPQHF
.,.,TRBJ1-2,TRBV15,TGTGCCACCAGCTATCCTGTTGGGGGGGGCTATGGCTACACCTTC,CATSYPVGGGYGYTF
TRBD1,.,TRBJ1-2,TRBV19,TGTGCCAGTAGACAACAGGGGGCGCAGGGCTACACCTTC,CASRQQGAQGYTF
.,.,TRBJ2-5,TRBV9,TGTGCCAGCAGCGTAGGACAGGCTTCAAGGGAGACCCAGTACTTC,CASSVGQASRETQYF
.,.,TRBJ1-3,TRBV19,TGTGCCAGTAGAGACACCCAACAGGTCCTCTCTGGAAACACCATATATTTT,CASRDTQQVLSGNTIYF
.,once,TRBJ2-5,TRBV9,TGTGCCAGCAGCGTAGCCGTGGGCCAAGAGACCCAGTACTTC,CASSVAVGQETQYF
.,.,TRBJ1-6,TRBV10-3,TGTGCCATCAGTGGGGGCAGGGATAATTCACCCCTCCACTTT,CAISGGRDNSPLHF
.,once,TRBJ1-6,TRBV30,TGTGCCTGGAGGTCCGTTAATAATTCACCCCTCCACTTT,CAWRSVNNSPLHF